The sample holds a few counts of the clone carrying this T cell receptor (beta chain). What it binds is unknown. This sample was included in a study of blood T cells in healthy people across ages. Study-wide results and limits: TCR beta diversity was tightly associated with the proportion of naive T cells. The CMV status of each donor remained undetermined, and this could have confounded shifts in expanded clonotypes.

Trimming took 3 bases from V and 4 from J, leaving 7 bases between them. CDR1 is DFQATT, CDR2 SNEGSKA, per germline (reference sequence). The CDR3 extends over 11 amino acids. Per-sample PBMC isolation yielded at least 6.5 million cells. Primed by a sample-barcoded 5' primer and a J-beta primer mix, a second PCR proceeded for about 7 to 11 cycles. MiXCR, applied by TCRdb to the 5' RACE reads, yields one record per CDR3 protein. This sample yields 600,000 to 900,000 distinct CDR3 sequences, of which roughly 26% are seen a single time; 3% belongs to the top ten. These data also formed part of another study, on T cells of mothers and their children. That report notes: Mother-child pairs who were related displayed a slightly higher overlap than unrelated pairs, a difference that was non-significant.

The sequence derives from a boy between 10 and 17 years old in good health. The specimen sequenced was blood. This chain connects TRBV20-1 to TRBJ2-7; D not certain. CDR3 nucleotide sequence: TGCAGTGCTAGTCCCGGGTACGAGCAGTACTTC. Translating gives CSASPGYEQYF.